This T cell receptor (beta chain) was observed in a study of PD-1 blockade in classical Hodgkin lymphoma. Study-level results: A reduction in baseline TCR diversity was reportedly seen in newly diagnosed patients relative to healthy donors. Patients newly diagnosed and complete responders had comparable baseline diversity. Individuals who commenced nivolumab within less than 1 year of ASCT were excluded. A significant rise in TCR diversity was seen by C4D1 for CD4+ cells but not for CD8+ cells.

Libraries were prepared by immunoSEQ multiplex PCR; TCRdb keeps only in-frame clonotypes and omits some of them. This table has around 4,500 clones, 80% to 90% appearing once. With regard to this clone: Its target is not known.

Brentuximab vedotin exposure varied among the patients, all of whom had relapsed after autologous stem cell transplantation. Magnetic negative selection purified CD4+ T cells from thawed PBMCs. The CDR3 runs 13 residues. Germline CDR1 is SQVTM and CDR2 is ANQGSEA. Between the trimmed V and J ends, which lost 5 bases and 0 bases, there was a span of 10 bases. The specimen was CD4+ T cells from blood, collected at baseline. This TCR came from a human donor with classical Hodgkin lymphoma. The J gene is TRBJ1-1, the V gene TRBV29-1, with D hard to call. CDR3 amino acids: CSVKTLMNTEAFF. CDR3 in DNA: TGCAGCGTTAAGACACTCATGAACACTGAAGCTTTCTTT.